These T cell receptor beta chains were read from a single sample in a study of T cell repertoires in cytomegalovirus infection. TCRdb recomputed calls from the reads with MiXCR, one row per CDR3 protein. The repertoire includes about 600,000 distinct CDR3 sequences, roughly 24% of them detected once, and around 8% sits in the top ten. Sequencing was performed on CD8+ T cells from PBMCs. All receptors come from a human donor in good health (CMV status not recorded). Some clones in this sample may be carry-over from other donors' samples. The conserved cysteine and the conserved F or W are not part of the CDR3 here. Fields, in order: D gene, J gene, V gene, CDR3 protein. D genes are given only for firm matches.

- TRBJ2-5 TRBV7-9 ASSLAGFGGIQETQY
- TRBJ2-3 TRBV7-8 ASSIGGGPSTDTQY
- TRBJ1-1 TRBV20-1 SARRMSRTEAF
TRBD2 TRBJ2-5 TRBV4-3 ASSQSSGGLYQETQY
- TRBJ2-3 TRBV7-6 ASSPFGDTQY
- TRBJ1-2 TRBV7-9 ASSIGDLRDGYT
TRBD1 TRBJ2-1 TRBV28 ASSSRDRRDNEQF
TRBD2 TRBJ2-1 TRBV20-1 SRGGNEQF
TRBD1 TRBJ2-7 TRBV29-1 SEKKPRGLEYEQY
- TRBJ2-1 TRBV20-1 SASRGWGFNNEQF
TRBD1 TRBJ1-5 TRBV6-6 ASSYWTGANQPQH
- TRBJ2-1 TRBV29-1 SVDRGSYNEQF
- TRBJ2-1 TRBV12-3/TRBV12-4 ASSLEGQTGNNEQF
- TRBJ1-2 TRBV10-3 AIRRTEYGYT
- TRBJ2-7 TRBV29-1 SVEGWGDKYYEQY
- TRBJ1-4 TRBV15 ATSRDDGELF
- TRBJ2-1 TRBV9 ASSVLGGLTLYNEQF
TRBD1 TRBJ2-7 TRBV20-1 SARDRYLSSSYEQY
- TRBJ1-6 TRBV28 ASRDTLGSYNSPLH
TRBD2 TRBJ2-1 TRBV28 ASITLGRGRYNEQF
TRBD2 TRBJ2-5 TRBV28 ASYRDYLEETQY
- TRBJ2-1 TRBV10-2 ASGVTDEQF
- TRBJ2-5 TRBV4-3 ASTPPDHRY
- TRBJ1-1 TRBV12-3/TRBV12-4 ASSPRPPVEAF
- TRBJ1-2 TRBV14 ASSSTGTYGYT
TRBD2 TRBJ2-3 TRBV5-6 ASSLQLADSTDTQY
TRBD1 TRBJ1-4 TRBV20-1 SARAPGTGVSNEKLF
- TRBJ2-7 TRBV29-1 SVEEDGPYEQY
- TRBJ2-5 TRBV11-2 ASSLNSPRIETQY
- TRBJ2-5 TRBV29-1 STLFWDETEETQY
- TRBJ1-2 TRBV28 ASQGMGYGYT
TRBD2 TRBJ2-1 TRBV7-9 ASSSLAGASINEQF
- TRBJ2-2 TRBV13 AGQGTPNTGELF
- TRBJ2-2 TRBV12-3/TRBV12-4 ASSTGGEGTGELF
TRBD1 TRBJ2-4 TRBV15 ATSREGQVKNIQY
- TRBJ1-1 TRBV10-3 AISEEGPTEAF
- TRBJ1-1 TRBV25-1 ASSDIMRENTEAF
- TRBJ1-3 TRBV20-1 SARDRMGPGNTIY
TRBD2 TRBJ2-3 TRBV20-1 SAPGLADLGDTQY
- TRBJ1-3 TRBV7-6 ASSPRTEYFGNTIY
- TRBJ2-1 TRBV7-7 ASSSGTSGEQF
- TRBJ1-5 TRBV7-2 ASSLARPGSSNQPQH
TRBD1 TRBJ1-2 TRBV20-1 SAKDLDRALGYT
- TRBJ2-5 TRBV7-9 ASSPWTAEETQY
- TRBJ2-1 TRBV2 ASSERPNNEQF
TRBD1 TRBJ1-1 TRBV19 ASRNRDRVTEAF
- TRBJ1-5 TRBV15 ATSRRHLNQPQH
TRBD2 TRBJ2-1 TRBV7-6 ASSFMASGGHNEQF
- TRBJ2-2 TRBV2 ASTAGYSNTGELF
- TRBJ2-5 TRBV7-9 ASSDPTDQETQY